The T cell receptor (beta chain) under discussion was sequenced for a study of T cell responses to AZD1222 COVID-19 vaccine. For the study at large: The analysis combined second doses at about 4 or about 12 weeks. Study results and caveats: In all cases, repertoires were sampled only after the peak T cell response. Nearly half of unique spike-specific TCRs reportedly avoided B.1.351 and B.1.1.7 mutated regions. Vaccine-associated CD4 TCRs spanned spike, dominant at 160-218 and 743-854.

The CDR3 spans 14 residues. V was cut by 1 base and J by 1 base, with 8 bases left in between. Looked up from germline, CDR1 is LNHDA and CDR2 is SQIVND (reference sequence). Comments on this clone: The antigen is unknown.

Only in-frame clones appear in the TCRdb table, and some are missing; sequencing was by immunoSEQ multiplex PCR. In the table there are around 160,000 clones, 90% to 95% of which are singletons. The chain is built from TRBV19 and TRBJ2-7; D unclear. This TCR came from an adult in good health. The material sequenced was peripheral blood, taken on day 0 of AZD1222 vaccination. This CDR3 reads CASSIAAESYEQYF. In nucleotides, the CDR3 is TGTGCCAGTAGTATAGCGGCGGAATCCTACGAGCAGTACTTC.